The T cell receptor beta chain under discussion was sequenced for a study of Graves' ophthalmopathy and Graves' hyperthyroidism. Whole-study findings and limits: Appearing in blood as well were most expanded thyroid clonotypes above 0.001 frequency. Using 13 signatures, a model distinguished ophthalmopathy from stable hyperthyroidism, reaching around 87% sensitivity and approximately 80% specificity.

Those donors who had ophthalmopathy presented with moderate-to-severe activity, a CAS of ≥3, a NOSPECS of ≥4 and a duration under 3 months. Clinicians made diagnoses from clinical symptoms, serum thyroxine, TRAb, thyroid ultrasound and orbital computed tomography. Comments on this clonotype: Its antigen is unidentified.

The V end lost 3 bases, the J end lost 2 bases, and 17 bases lay between the germline ends. The V gene's germline CDR1 is SGHRS and CDR2 YFSETQ. The CDR3 runs 16 residues. Researchers took RNA transcripts and amplified TCR beta CDR3 regions from them. The authors performed first-round RT-PCR with HTBI primers and then a second-round multiplex PCR. Using its own MiXCR run on the multiplex PCR reads, TCRdb lists one record per CDR3 protein. The table has approximately 640,000 distinct CDR3 sequences, about 41% seen once; the top ten hold under 3.5%. The source is an adult man with Graves' ophthalmopathy. The sequencing input was peripheral blood. V and J are TRBV5-1 and TRBJ1-2, with TRBD1 as a possible D gene (6 bases). The CDR3: CASSSTAGTTNYGYTF. The CDR3, as DNA: TGCGCCAGCAGCTCGACCGCAGGGACAACCAACTATGGCTACACCTTC.